This passage covers 19 T cell receptor beta chains from one sample sequenced in a study of blood T cell repertoires in COVID-19 (dated by TCRdb to 2018 to 2020). The library relied on the immunoSEQ multiplex PCR assay. Held by TCRdb, this immuneACCESS table contains in-frame sequences only and omits some clones. Under half of the omission traces to an unresolved V gene where checked; the cause of the rest is unknown. Across this sample there are about 90,000 clones, with less than 95% seen only once. The ten largest clones capture 2.3% of the sample. Sequenced material: peripheral blood. The receptor set was obtained from a human donor with active COVID-19. The donor label of this sample is uncertain.

This chain uses TRBV6-4 with TRBJ2-2; 13 bases align to TRBD2. Germline-derived CDR1 and CDR2 are MRHNA and SNTAGT. V shed 6 bases, J shed 5 bases, and the junction held 0 bases outside the gene matches. CDR3 size: 14 residues. For the CDR3, the DNA is TGTGCCAGCAGGACTAGCGGGGGGACCGGGGAGCTGTTTTTT. It is translated as CASRTSGGTGELFF.

This chain connects TRBV5-1 to TRBJ2-5; 12 bases agree with TRBD2. V lost 4 bases to trimming and J lost 2 bases; unmatched junction nucleotides: 6. Germline V gives CDR1 SGHRS, CDR2 YFSETQ. The CDR3 spans 16 residues. The CDR3: CASSDTTSGGQETQYF. The CDR3 nucleotides read TGCGCCAGCAGCGACACTACTAGCGGGGGGCAAGAGACCCAGTACTTC.

The rearrangement joins TRBV12-3 or TRBV12-4 to TRBJ1-3; D is perhaps TRBD1 (5 bases). Trimming took off 6 bases at V and 3 bases at J, with 9 bases between the two ends. This CDR3 region has 13 residues. CDR3 nucleotides: TGTGCCAGCAGCCTCGGGGGTGGAAACACCATATATTTT. Protein sequence: CASSLGGGNTIYF.

The chain recombines TRBV6-5 with TRBJ2-7; TRBD1 matches at 7 bases. The CDR3 is 14 residues long. Germline V CDR1 and CDR2: MNHEY, SVGAGI. V was clipped by 6 bases and J by 1 base; unmatched bases: 6. The CDR3 here is CASRNRGRSYEQYF. Written as DNA, the CDR3 is TGTGCCAGCAGGAACAGGGGACGTTCCTACGAGCAGTACTTC.

The chain recombines TRBV25-1 with TRBJ1-1; D may be TRBD1 (6 bases). Germline V CDR1 and CDR2: MGHDK, SYGVNS. Between the trimmed V and J ends, which lost 6 bases and 1 base, there was a span of 9 bases. CDR3 length equals 13 residues. The CDR3: CASRQGPNTEAFF. The CDR3 region has the DNA TGTGCCAGCAGACAGGGACCGAACACTGAAGCTTTCTTT.

The gene calls are TRBV5-1 and TRBJ1-1; the D is unclear. Trimming took 0 bases from V and 1 from J, leaving 10 bases between them. CDR3 length equals 15 residues. From germline, CDR1 is SGHRS and CDR2 YFSETQ. The CDR3 is CASSLELTRNTEAFF. The DNA of the CDR3 is TGCGCCAGCAGCTTGGAACTAACGAGGAACACTGAAGCTTTCTTT.

The chain has TRBV18 and TRBJ1-4, with D possibly matching TRBD1 (5 bases). CDR3 length equals 15 residues. Per the germline V gene, CDR1 is KGHSH and CDR2 is LQKENI. The V and J ends lost 6 bases and 9 bases respectively, with 20 bases between them. CDR3 sequence reads: CASSPGGPSVKKLFF. For the CDR3, the DNA is TGTGCCAGCTCCCCCGGGGGACCCTCGGTGAAAAAACTGTTTTTT.

The chain has TRBV7-9 and TRBJ1-1, with 7 bases matching TRBD1. The junction had 8 bases not matched to a gene; V was cut back by 0 bases and J by 7 bases. The CDR3 loop spans 15 amino acids. Looked up from germline, CDR1 is SEHNR and CDR2 is FQNEAQ (reference sequence). The CDR3 DNA follows: TGTGCCAGCAGCTTAGCGGCAGGGGGATTCGGTGAAGCTTTCTTT. Translation: CASSLAAGGFGEAFF.

V is TRBV15 and J is TRBJ1-1; unclear D gene. The V end lost 5 bases, the J end lost 1 base, and 14 bases lay between the germline ends. The CDR3 is 15 residues long. CDR1 and CDR2 from the germline V gene are LNHNV and YYDKDF (reference sequence). CDR3 nucleotide sequence: TGTGCCACCAGCGAGACAAGGCCATGGAACACTGAAGCTTTCTTT. Protein product: CATSETRPWNTEAFF.

The chain recombines TRBV6-5 with TRBJ2-1; D is unresolved. Germline CDR1 and CDR2: MNHEY and SVGAGI. This CDR3 region has 13 residues. The V end was cut by 6 bases, the J end by 0 bases, with 6 bases between. The CDR3 loop is CASRRASYNEQFF. The CDR3 DNA follows: TGTGCCAGCAGACGCGCCTCCTACAATGAGCAGTTCTTC.

The gene calls are TRBV6-5 and TRBJ2-7, with D perhaps TRBD2 (7 bases). Trimming stripped 0 bases from V and 7 bases from J, with 13 bases between. CDR3 length: 14 amino acids. Germline CDR1 and CDR2: MNHEY and SVGAGI. CDR3 in amino acids: CASSYSGGLDEQYF. Written as DNA, the CDR3 is TGTGCCAGCAGTTACTCGGGGGGGCTGGATGAGCAGTACTTC.

The CDR3 DNA reads as TGTGCCACCACGGGGTCATCACTAGGGACCCAGTACTTC. Amino acid sequence: CATTGSSLGTQYF. The J gene is TRBJ2-5, the V gene TRBV2, with D tentatively TRBD2 (5 bases). The CDR3 has 13 amino acids. In germline, CDR1 is SNHLY, CDR2 FYNNEI. The V gene lost 10 bases and the J gene lost 7 bases, with 19 bases spanning the gap.

This chain connects TRBV9 to TRBJ1-2; 8 nucleotides match TRBD1. CDR1 and CDR2 (germline): SGDLS, YYNGEE. The CDR3 runs to 12 residues. V shed 4 bases, J shed 8 bases, and the junction held 4 bases outside the gene matches. CDR3 sequence reads: CASSLGQGGYTF. The CDR3 coding sequence is TGTGCCAGCAGCTTAGGACAGGGAGGCTACACCTTC.

The rearrangement uses TRBV2 and TRBJ2-7, with a weak D call TRBD2 (6 bases). Germline V gene sequence: CDR1 SNHLY, CDR2 FYNNEI. There are 13 residues in the CDR3. Trimming took 5 bases from V and 2 from J, leaving 10 bases between them. In DNA form, the CDR3 reads TGTGCCAGCAGTCCCCGGGGGACCTACGAGCAGTACTTC. This encodes CASSPRGTYEQYF.

The chain is built from TRBV28 and TRBJ2-7; the D gene is possibly TRBD2 (6 bases). Germline V gene lookup returns CDR1 MDHEN and CDR2 SYDVKM. This CDR3 spans 13 amino acids. The V end lost 5 bases, the J end lost 2 bases, and 10 bases lay between the germline ends. The CDR3 DNA reads as TGTGCCAGCAGTCCGGGACTCACCTACGAGCAGTACTTC. Its protein product is CASSPGLTYEQYF.

This chain connects TRBV9 to TRBJ2-7, with 12 bases aligning to TRBD1. This CDR3 comprises 15 residues. After removal of 4 bases from V and 5 bases from J, the junction contained 7 bases not matched to a gene. Germline CDR1 is SGDLS and CDR2 is YYNGEE. This CDR3 is CASSYRDRGLDEQYF. The CDR3 DNA is TGTGCCAGCAGCTACCGGGACAGGGGGCTCGACGAGCAGTACTTC.

The chain carries TRBV5-6 and TRBJ2-7, with 10 bases matching TRBD1. Germline V CDR1 and CDR2: SGHDT, YYEEEE. This CDR3 is 17 amino acids long. V lost 4 bases to trimming and J lost 1 base; unmatched junction nucleotides: 11. CDR3 region: CASSPRVGTGVSYEQYF. The CDR3 DNA reads as TGTGCCAGCAGCCCCAGGGTAGGGACAGGGGTATCCTACGAGCAGTACTTC.

In its sample, this clone was seen a few times. V gene TRBV5-4 combines with J gene TRBJ2-7, with TRBD2 matching over 7 bases. V lost 4 bases, J lost 0 bases, and 7 bases stayed unmatched. CDR3 length: 15 residues. Germline V gene data show CDR1 as SGHNT and CDR2 as YYREEE (reference sequence). The CDR3 region is CASSLVGLVSYEQYF. The CDR3 bases are TGTGCCAGCAGCCTAGTCGGACTAGTCTCCTACGAGCAGTACTTC.

This sequence joins TRBV14 and TRBJ2-2; D not certain. The CDR3 sequence is 11 residues long. The V and J ends lost 4 bases and 7 bases respectively, with 4 bases between them. From germline, CDR1 is SGHDN and CDR2 FVKESK. Written as DNA, the CDR3 is TGTGCCAGCAGCCTTTACGGGGAGCTGTTTTTT. It codes for CASSLYGELFF.